Shown below are 9 T cell receptor beta chains from a single sample sequenced in a study of cytomegalovirus exposure and HLA in healthy donors. Clones were read by immunoSEQ multiplex PCR, and TCRdb kept only the in-frame ones, dropping some. Of 150,000 to 200,000 clones detected, approximately 85% appear once; the ten largest clones hold over 1.3%. The sequenced sample was PBMCs. These receptors all come from a woman aged 18-29 years in good health and CMV-seronegative.

The table lists this clone with a count of one. The chain joins TRBV5-1 to TRBJ1-1, with D unresolved. The germline CDR1 and CDR2 sequences are SGHRS and YFSETQ. V was trimmed by 0 bases and J by 1 base, leaving 13 bases between them. The CDR3 has 16 residues. The CDR3 coding sequence is TGCGCCAGCAGCTTGGAATTGGGCAGAAGGAACACTGAAGCTTTCTTT. Its protein is CASSLELGRRNTEAFF.

Turning to this clone: This same CDR3 is encoded by further DNA sequences in the sample. The chain couples TRBV6-6 to TRBJ2-7; 10 nucleotides agree with TRBD2. V dropped 0 bases and J dropped 1; count of bases not matched to a gene: 0. Per the germline V gene, CDR1 is MNHNY and CDR2 is SVGAGI (reference sequence). The CDR3 runs to 15 residues. As DNA, the CDR3 is TGTGCCAGCAGTTACTCTAGCGGGGGGTCCTACGAGCAGTACTTC. Its protein is CASSYSSGGSYEQYF.

V is TRBV27 and J is TRBJ2-5, with a possible D match to TRBD2 (5 bases). V lost 5 bases and J 2 bases, leaving 21 bases between the germline ends. The CDR3 loop spans 17 amino acids. Germline assignment: CDR1 MNHEY and CDR2 SMNVEV (reference sequence). The CDR3: CASSVKRSLNVQETQYF. The CDR3 DNA sequence: TGTGCCAGCAGTGTCAAGCGGAGCTTAAACGTACAAGAGACCCAGTACTTC.

The rearrangement joins TRBV10-3 to TRBJ1-4; D gene ambiguous. V lost 5 bases, J lost 3 bases, and 13 bases lay in between. Per the germline V gene, CDR1 is ENHRY and CDR2 is SYGVKD. This CDR3 has 15 residues. The CDR3 DNA reads TGTGCCATCAGTAGTACAGTGGCTTCTAATGAAAAACTGTTTTTT. Translated: CAISSTVASNEKLFF.

The chain recombines TRBV7-9 with TRBJ1-6, with TRBD1 as a possible D gene (6 bases). The germline CDR1 and CDR2 sequences are SEHNR and FQNEAQ (reference sequence). This CDR3 is 16 amino acids long. Trimming left V 1 base short and J 5 bases short, with 12 bases between. Here the CDR3 reads CASSLGTGIDNSPLHF. The CDR3, as DNA: TGTGCCAGCAGCTTAGGTACAGGGATTGATAATTCACCCCTCCACTTT. Using reference TRBV7-9 and TRBJ1-6 for the parts outside the CDR3, the full variable domain is DTGVSQNPRHKITKRGQNVTFRCDPISEHNRLYWYRQTLGQGPEFLTYFQNEAQLEKSRLLSDRFSAERPKGSFSTLEIQRTEQGDSAMYLCASSLGTGIDNSPLHFGNGTRLTVT.

The chain joins TRBV6-6 to TRBJ1-1; TRBD1 is a possible D gene (6 bases). Trimming removed 6 bases at V and 3 bases at J, with 11 bases between. Per germline, CDR1 MNHNY and CDR2 SVGAGI (reference sequence). The CDR3 extends over 13 amino acids. CDR3 DNA: TGTGCCAGCAGAATTGGGACATACACTGAAGCTTTCTTT. Translating it yields CASRIGTYTEAFF.

The rearrangement joins TRBV4-2 to TRBJ2-1, with a weak D call TRBD2 (5 bases). Germline-derived CDR1 and CDR2 are LGHNA and YNFKEQ. CDR3 size: 17 residues. Trimming took off 1 base at V and 0 bases at J, with 13 bases between the two ends. DNA of the CDR3: TGTGCCAGCAGCCAAGTCTGGCGGGCCAGCTCCTACAATGAGCAGTTCTTC. Translating it yields CASSQVWRASSYNEQFF.

V gene TRBV11-2 combines with J gene TRBJ2-1; 9 bases match TRBD2. The germline V gene has CDR1 SGHAT and CDR2 FQNNGV. The CDR3 covers 14 residues. With 0 bases clipped from V and 14 bases from J, the junction kept 8 bases outside the gene matches. The CDR3 sequence is CASSLEGQAGGKFF. The CDR3 DNA is TGTGCCAGCAGCTTAGAGGGCCAGGCGGGAGGGAAGTTCTTC.

The chain couples TRBV6-1 to TRBJ1-1; D unresolved. The CDR3 loop spans 15 amino acids. The germline V gene has CDR1 MNHNS and CDR2 SASEGT. Trimming took off 6 bases at V and 1 base at J, with 15 bases between the two ends. Written as DNA, the CDR3 is TGTGCCAGCAGGAATAGGTGGGAGGGGAACACTGAAGCTTTCTTT. It is translated as CASRNRWEGNTEAFF.